This paragraph covers one TCR beta chain sequence. As yet, its antigen is unknown. An Oncomine TCR Beta short-read assay was used to sequence the DNA from cultured CD4+ T cells. TCRdb reanalysed the PCR reads using MiXCR and keeps one entry per CDR3 protein. The sample has approximately 15,000 distinct CDR3 sequences, 57% seen once. The sample originates from a study of vaccination and CD4 T cells after COVID-19. Study details: For each participant, vaccination comprised two doses of either the BNT162b2 or the mRNA-1273 vaccine. With a range of 35 to 161, the median interval from diagnosis to drawing post-COVID samples was 90 to 120 days.

The CDR3 sequence is 16 residues long. The trim removed 4 bases at V and 0 bases at J, leaving 7 bases unmatched. CDR1 and CDR2 from the germline V gene are SGHDN and FVKESK. Treatment specified: roughly 10-day PBMC culture with coronavirus spike peptide pools or control peptides (ViraFEST assay). ViraFEST enlarged antigen-specific T cell populations with peptide pools and afterwards sequenced TCRs. Every positive PCR date fell between March and December 2020, earlier than the US Alpha, Beta and Delta variants. This chain uses TRBV14 with TRBJ1-1, with TRBD1 matching over 8 bases. Sequencing input: CD4+ T cells from blood, cultured in vitro. The sequence came from a human donor who had recovered from COVID-19. CDR3 coding DNA: TGTGCCAGCAGCCGACAGGGGCCGTTCATGAACACTGAAGCTTTCTTT. This codes for CASSRQGPFMNTEAFF.